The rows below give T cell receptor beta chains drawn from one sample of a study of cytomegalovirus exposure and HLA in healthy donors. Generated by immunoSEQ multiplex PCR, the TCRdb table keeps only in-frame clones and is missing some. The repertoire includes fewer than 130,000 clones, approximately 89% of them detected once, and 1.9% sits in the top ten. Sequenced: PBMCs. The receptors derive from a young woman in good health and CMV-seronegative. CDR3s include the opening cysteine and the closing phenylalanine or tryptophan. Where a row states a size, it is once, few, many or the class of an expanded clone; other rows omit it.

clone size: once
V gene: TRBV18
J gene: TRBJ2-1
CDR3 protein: CASSPARLAGGSNEQFF

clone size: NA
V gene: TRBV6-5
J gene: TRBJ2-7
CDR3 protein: CASSRSPRNSYEQYF

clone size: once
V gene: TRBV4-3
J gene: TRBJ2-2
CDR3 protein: CASSQEVGRATGELFF

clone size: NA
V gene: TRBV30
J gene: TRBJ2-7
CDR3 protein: CAWIGGQGDYEQYF

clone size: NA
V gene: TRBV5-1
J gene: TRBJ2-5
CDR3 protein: CASSSGLAGYQETQYF

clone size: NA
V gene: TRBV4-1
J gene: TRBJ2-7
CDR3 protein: CASSQALDRPSSYEQYF

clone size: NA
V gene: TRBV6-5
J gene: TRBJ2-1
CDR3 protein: CASRTGGQDEQFF

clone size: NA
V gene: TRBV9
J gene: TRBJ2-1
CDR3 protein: CASSGSDEQFF

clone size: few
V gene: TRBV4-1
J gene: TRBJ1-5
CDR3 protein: CASSQDHDSWNQPQHF

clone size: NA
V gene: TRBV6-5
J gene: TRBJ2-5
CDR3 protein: CASSYSSGGRVETQYF

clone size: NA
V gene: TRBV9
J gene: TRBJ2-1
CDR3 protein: CASRSSSYNEQFF

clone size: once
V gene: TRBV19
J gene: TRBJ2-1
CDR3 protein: CASSPYGGGTYNEQFF

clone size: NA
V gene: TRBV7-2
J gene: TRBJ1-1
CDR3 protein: CASSLAHQGQTGGEAFF

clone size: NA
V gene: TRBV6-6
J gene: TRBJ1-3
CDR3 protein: CASSYSHRGSGNTIYF

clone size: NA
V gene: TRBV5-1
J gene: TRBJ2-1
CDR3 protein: CASSLEGHSLSEQFF

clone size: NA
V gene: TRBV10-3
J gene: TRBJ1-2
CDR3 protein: CAISESPRGSYGYTF

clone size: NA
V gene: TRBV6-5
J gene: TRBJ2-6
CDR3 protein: CASSYSRGPGANVLTF

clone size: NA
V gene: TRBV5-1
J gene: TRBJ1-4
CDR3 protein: CASSLETGVGEKLFF

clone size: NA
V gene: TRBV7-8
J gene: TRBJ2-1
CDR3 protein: CASRERGRSVHEQFF

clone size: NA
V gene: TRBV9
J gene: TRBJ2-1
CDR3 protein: CASSSGQGYYNEQFF

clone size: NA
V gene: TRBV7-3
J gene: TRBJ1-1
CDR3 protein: CASSLGPGVGEAFF

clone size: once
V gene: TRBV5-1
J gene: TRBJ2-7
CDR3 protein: CASSARDNSYEQYF

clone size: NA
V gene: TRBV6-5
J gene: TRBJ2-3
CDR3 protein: CASSRTRSDTQYF

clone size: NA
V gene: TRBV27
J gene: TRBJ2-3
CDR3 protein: CASSHDTGTDTQYF

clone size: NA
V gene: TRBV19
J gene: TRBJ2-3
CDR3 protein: CASRNSGLTDTQYF

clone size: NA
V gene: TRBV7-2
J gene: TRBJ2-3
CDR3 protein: CASSPRRTSTDTQYF

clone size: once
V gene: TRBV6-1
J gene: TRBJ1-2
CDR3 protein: CASSEAGTGGAYGYTF

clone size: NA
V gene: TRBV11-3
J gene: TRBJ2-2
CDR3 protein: CASSLGLAGTGELFF

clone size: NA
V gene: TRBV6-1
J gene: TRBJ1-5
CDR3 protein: CASRQVRNQPQHF

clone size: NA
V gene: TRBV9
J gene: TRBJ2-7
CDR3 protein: CASSSSGQDSYEQYF

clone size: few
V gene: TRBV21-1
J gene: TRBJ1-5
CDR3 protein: CASSTNETFQPQHF

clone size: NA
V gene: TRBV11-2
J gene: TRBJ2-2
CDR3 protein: CASSLQDRLTGELFF

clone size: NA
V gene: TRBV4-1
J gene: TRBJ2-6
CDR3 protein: CASSHLWGDSGANVLTF

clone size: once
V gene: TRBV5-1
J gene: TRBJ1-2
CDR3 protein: CASSLGTGYYGYTF